Detailed here is one T cell receptor (beta chain). Its target is unknown. This entry belongs to a study of blood T cells in healthy people across ages. As for the study in general: Template switching caught about one barcoded beta molecule for each two T cells.

The CDR3 spans 14 residues. From germline, CDR1 is SGDLS and CDR2 YYNGEE. Together with a sample-barcoded 5' primer, a J-beta primer mix was included in a second PCR lasting about 6 to 11 cycles. TCRdb redid the calling of the 5' RACE reads with MiXCR, one entry per CDR3 protein. The sample holds 1.5 million or so distinct CDR3 sequences, roughly 43% seen once. Each of the donors had roughly 9.3 milliliters of peripheral blood drawn into EDTA-treated Vacutainer tubes. Study outcomes and limitations: As age increased, TCR beta diversity per million T cells fell in a roughly linear fashion. Estimated diversity, derived from one million T cells, was regarded as an underestimate.

What was sequenced was blood. The origin of this receptor is a woman aged 18-29 years in good health. The V gene is TRBV9, the J gene TRBJ2-5, with TRBD1 matching over 8 bases. The J call is uncertain, as TRBJ2-7 better fits the DNA end. The CDR3 sequence is CASSPNRGSDEQYF. CDR3 DNA sequence: TGTGCCAGCAGCCCCAACAGGGGGAGCGACGAGCAGTACTTC.